This passage covers 22 T cell receptor beta chains from one sample sequenced in a study of T cell responses to AZD1222 COVID-19 vaccine. Clones were sequenced by immunoSEQ multiplex PCR, and TCRdb holds only the in-frame ones, with some missing. The sample has about 130,000 clones; roughly 88% are singletons. The sample in question was peripheral blood, obtained on day 0 of AZD1222 vaccination. These TCRs come from an adult in good health.

The V gene is TRBV28, the J gene TRBJ2-4; 12 nucleotides agree with TRBD1. Germline-derived CDR1 and CDR2 are MDHEN and SYDVKM. The ends lost 7 bases at V and 4 bases at J; junction bases unmatched: 5. The CDR3 is made up of 15 amino acids. Written as DNA, the CDR3 is TGTGCCAGCACCCCGGGACAGGGGGCAAAAAACATTCAGTACTTC. This encodes CASTPGQGAKNIQYF. The full variable domain, its missing parts supplied by reference TRBV28 and TRBJ2-4, is DVKVTQSSRYLVKRTGEKVFLECVQDMDHENMFWYRQDPGLGLRLIYFSYDVKMKEKGDIPEGYSVSREKKERFSLILESASTNQTSMYLCASTPGQGAKNIQYFGAGTRLSVL.

Regarding this clone: The sample contains more than one DNA sequence encoding this CDR3. This chain joins TRBV28 and TRBJ2-7, with D unresolved. Germline CDR1 and CDR2: MDHEN and SYDVKM. V lost 5 bases and J lost 3, with 2 bases in between. CDR3 length equals 10 residues. CDR3 residues: CASSLYEQYF. The CDR3 DNA sequence: TGTGCCAGCAGTCTCTACGAGCAGTACTTC.

The chain carries TRBV28 and TRBJ2-7, with D unclear. The germline V gene has CDR1 MDHEN and CDR2 SYDVKM. This CDR3 contains 15 residues. The V and J ends lost 5 bases and 4 bases respectively, with 18 bases between them. Here the CDR3 reads CASSPADPTYYEQYF. The CDR3 DNA is TGTGCCAGCAGTCCCGCGGACCCTACTTATTACGAGCAGTACTTC.

This chain links TRBV30 with TRBJ1-4; D uncertain. The CDR3 extends over 14 amino acids. Per the germline V gene, CDR1 is GTSNPN and CDR2 is SVGIG (reference sequence). With 0 bases removed from V and 3 bases from J, the gap between germline ends came to 8 bases. CDR3 DNA: TGTGCCTGGAGTGTACGGAGGCCTAATGAAAAACTGTTTTTT. This sequence encodes CAWSVRRPNEKLFF. The full variable domain, in which reference TRBV30 and TRBJ1-4 provide the parts outside the CDR3, is SQTIHQWPATLVQPVGSPLSLECTVEGTSNPNLYWYRQAAGRGLQLLFYSVGIGQISSEVPQNLSASRPQDRQFILSSKKLLLSDSGFYLCAWSVRRPNEKLFFGSGTQLSVL.

The chain has TRBV6-5 and TRBJ2-7; TRBD1 aligns across 10 bases. V lost 6 bases and J lost 5; bases outside the gene matches: 10. The CDR3 loop spans 15 amino acids. Germline V CDR1 and CDR2: MNHEY, SVGAGI. The CDR3 protein is CASRPGQGSNHEQYF. The CDR3, as DNA: TGTGCCAGCAGGCCGGGACAGGGGTCCAACCACGAGCAGTACTTC.

The V and J genes are TRBV12-5 and TRBJ2-7; possible D gene TRBD2, 6 bases. Germline values: CDR1 LGHNT, CDR2 FRNRAP. This CDR3 contains 15 residues. Between the trimmed V and J ends, which lost 5 bases and 5 bases, there was a span of 19 bases. The CDR3 loop is CASGLVHGGRDEQYF. In DNA form, the CDR3 reads TGTGCTAGTGGTCTAGTTCACGGGGGAAGGGACGAGCAGTACTTC.

The rearrangement joins TRBV30 to TRBJ1-5, with 8 bases lining up with TRBD1. The germline gives CDR1 GTSNPN, CDR2 SVGIG (reference sequence). V shed 3 bases and J 6 bases; nucleotides not matched to a gene: 10. This CDR3 is built from 15 residues. The CDR3 DNA is TGTGCCTGGAGCGCGGGGACAGGCGGAGGTCAGCCCCAGCATTTT. This gives the protein CAWSAGTGGGQPQHF.

This clone came up a few times. V is TRBV29-1 and J is TRBJ2-7; 9 nucleotides line up with TRBD1. This CDR3 spans 16 amino acids. CDR1 and CDR2 from the germline V gene are SQVTM and ANQGSEA. Germline trimming cut 5 bases from V and 4 bases from J; bases unmatched to any gene: 15. The CDR3 is CSVTRTGASEFYEQYF. CDR3 nucleotides: TGCAGCGTTACCCGGACAGGGGCTAGTGAGTTTTACGAGCAGTACTTC.

This clone was counted a single time. The chain links TRBV19 to TRBJ1-3; tentative D call: TRBD1 (5 bases). The CDR3 loop spans 14 amino acids. Germline V gene lookup returns CDR1 LNHDA and CDR2 SQIVND (reference sequence). The ends were cut back, 6 bases at V and 1 base at J, with 10 bases in the middle. The CDR3 reads CASSEGASGNTIYF. CDR3 coding DNA: TGTGCCAGTAGCGAAGGGGCATCTGGAAACACCATATATTTT.

This chain uses TRBV28 with TRBJ1-5, with unresolved D. V gave up 2 bases and J gave up 4 bases, with 12 bases separating them. CDR3 length equals 15 residues. Per germline, CDR1 MDHEN and CDR2 SYDVKM. This CDR3 is CASSLGKGPNQPQHF. CDR3 nucleotides: TGTGCCAGCAGTTTAGGCAAGGGCCCAAATCAGCCCCAGCATTTT.

The chain uses TRBV5-5 and TRBJ1-5; D remains ambiguous. CDR3 size: 15 residues. Per the germline V gene, CDR1 is SGHKS and CDR2 is YYEKEE (reference sequence). Trimming left V 5 bases short and J 3 bases short, with 15 bases between. The CDR3 DNA reads as TGTGCCAGCAGGCGAGACGGGATTAACAATCAGCCCCAGCATTTT. Translating it yields CASRRDGINNQPQHF.

The chain joins TRBV7-7 to TRBJ2-3; possible D gene TRBD2, 6 bases. Trimming stripped 5 bases from V and 5 bases from J, with 8 bases between. CDR3 length: 12 residues. From germline, CDR1 is SSHAT and CDR2 FNYEAQ (reference sequence). As DNA, the CDR3 is TGTGCCAGCAGCCCCGGGAGAGATACGCAGTATTTT. This gives the protein CASSPGRDTQYF.

The chain uses TRBV19 and TRBJ1-5; 10 bases map to TRBD1. Germline CDR1 and CDR2: LNHDA and SQIVND (reference sequence). The J segment lost 2 bases and the V segment lost 6 bases, leaving 4 bases of the junction unmatched. This CDR3 region has 15 residues. In DNA, the CDR3 is TGTGCCAGTAGGGGGACAGGGGTTGGCAATCAGCCCCAGCATTTT. This gives the protein CASRGTGVGNQPQHF. The complete variable domain, with remaining parts taken from reference TRBV19 and TRBJ1-5, reads DGGITQSPKYLFRKEGQNVTLSCEQNLNHDAMYWYRQDPGQGLRLIYYSQIVNDFQKGDIAEGYSVSREKKESFPLTVTSAQKNPTAFYLCASRGTGVGNQPQHFGDGTRLSIL.

V and J are TRBV7-9 and TRBJ2-3; D is ambiguous. Germline V gene sequence: CDR1 SEHNR, CDR2 FQNEAQ (reference sequence). Trimming pared 5 bases from V and 2 bases from J, leaving 11 bases between. This CDR3 is built from 14 residues. In DNA form, the CDR3 reads TGTGCCAGCAGCCAGAGAGAGATCACAGATACGCAGTATTTT. Translation: CASSQREITDTQYF.

CDR3 DNA sequence: TGTGCCAGCAGCGCCCGGACGGGTCAAGATACGCAGTATTTT. This gives the protein CASSARTGQDTQYF. The chain employs TRBV5-4 and TRBJ2-3, with no clear D. V lost 4 bases and J lost 5, with 14 bases in between. CDR1 and CDR2 (germline): SGHNT, YYREEE (reference sequence). This CDR3 spans 14 amino acids. Supplemented by reference TRBV5-4 and TRBJ2-3, the full variable domain reads ETGVTQSPTHLIKTRGQQVTLRCSSQSGHNTVSWYQQALGQGPQFIFQYYREEENGRGNFPPRFSGLQFPNYSSELNVNALELDDSALYLCASSARTGQDTQYFGPGTRLTVL.

The V gene is TRBV28, the J gene TRBJ2-2, with TRBD1 as a possible D gene (6 bases). The germline CDR1 and CDR2 sequences are MDHEN and SYDVKM. The CDR3 consists of 15 residues. V was clipped by 3 bases and J by 5 bases, with 13 bases between them. The CDR3 bases are TGTGCCAGCAGTTTGGGACACTCGGGGACCGGGGAGCTGTTTTTT. Its protein product is CASSLGHSGTGELFF.

V and J are TRBV2 and TRBJ1-1, with a possible D match to TRBD1 (5 bases). Germline CDR1 is SNHLY and CDR2 is FYNNEI. Trimming stripped 6 bases from V and 1 base from J, with 12 bases between. The CDR3 has 14 amino acids. The CDR3 DNA follows: TGTGCCAGCAGGCGGGGGGAGACGAACACTGAAGCTTTCTTT. Amino acids: CASRRGETNTEAFF.

This sequence joins TRBV6-2 or TRBV6-3 and TRBJ2-1, with 8 nucleotides matching TRBD2. This CDR3 is 16 amino acids long. The trim removed 5 bases at V and 8 bases at J, leaving 14 bases unmatched. CDR1 and CDR2 (germline): MNHEY, SVGEGT. The CDR3 loop is CASSALPGRASDEQFF. The CDR3 nucleotides are TGTGCCAGCAGTGCCCTCCCCGGGAGGGCCTCGGATGAGCAGTTCTTC.

The gene calls are TRBV12-3 or TRBV12-4 and TRBJ1-5; D unresolved. The CDR3 has 13 residues. Trimming took 0 bases from V and 7 from J, leaving 7 bases between them. In DNA, the CDR3 is TGTGCCAGCAGTTTAGCAGGGAAGCAGCCCCAGCATTTT. Amino acids: CASSLAGKQPQHF.

This clone was seen more than once but under ten times. The rearrangement joins TRBV6-5 to TRBJ2-4, with TRBD1 as a possible D gene (5 bases). The CDR3 loop spans 15 amino acids. V was trimmed by 2 bases and J by 3 bases, leaving 11 bases between them. Germline V gene data show CDR1 as MNHEY and CDR2 as SVGAGI. CDR3 bases: TGTGCCAGCAGTTACCGGGCGCAGGGCAAAAACATTCAGTACTTC. Protein product: CASSYRAQGKNIQYF.

The CDR3 reads CASSLAEGVTEAFF. The DNA of the CDR3 is TGCGCCAGCAGCTTGGCCGAGGGGGTTACTGAAGCTTTCTTT. This chain links TRBV5-1 with TRBJ1-1; TRBD1 might be the D (6 bases). The CDR3 runs to 14 residues. Trimming cost V 0 bases and J 5 bases, with 11 bases left between them. Germline CDR1 and CDR2: SGHRS and YFSETQ.

V is TRBV7-3 and J is TRBJ2-1; D perhaps matches TRBD2 (5 bases). Germline V gene sequence: CDR1 SGHTA, CDR2 FQGTGA. V was cut by 8 bases and J by 4 bases, with 15 bases left in between. The CDR3 length is 14 residues. CDR3 sequence (DNA): TGTGCCAGCTCCTTTTACGCGGGTTACAATGAGCAGTTCTTC. This gives the protein CASSFYAGYNEQFF.